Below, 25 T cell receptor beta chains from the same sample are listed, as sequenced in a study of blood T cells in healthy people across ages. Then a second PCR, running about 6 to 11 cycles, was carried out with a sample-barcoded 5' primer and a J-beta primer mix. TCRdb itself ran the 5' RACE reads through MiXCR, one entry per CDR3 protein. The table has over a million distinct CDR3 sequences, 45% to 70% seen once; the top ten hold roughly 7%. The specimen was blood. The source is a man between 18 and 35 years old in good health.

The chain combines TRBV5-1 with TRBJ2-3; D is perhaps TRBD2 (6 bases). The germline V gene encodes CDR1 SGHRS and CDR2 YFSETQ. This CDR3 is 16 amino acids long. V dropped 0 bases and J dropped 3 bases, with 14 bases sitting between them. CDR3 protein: CASSLGPTGETDTQYF. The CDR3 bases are TGCGCCAGCAGCTTGGGCCCCACGGGAGAGACAGATACGCAGTATTTT.

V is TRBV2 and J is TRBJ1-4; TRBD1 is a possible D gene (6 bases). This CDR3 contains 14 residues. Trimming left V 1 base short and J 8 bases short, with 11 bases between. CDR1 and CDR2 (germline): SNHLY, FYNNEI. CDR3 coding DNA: TGTGCCAGCAGTGAAGGGGGGCTGGGGGAAAAACTGTTTTTT. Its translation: CASSEGGLGEKLFF. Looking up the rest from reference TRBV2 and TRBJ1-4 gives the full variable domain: EPEVTQTPSHQVTQMGQEVILRCVPISNHLYFYWYRQILGQKVEFLVSFYNNEISEKSEIFDDQFSVERPDGSNFTLKIRSTKLEDSAMYFCASSEGGLGEKLFFGSGTQLSVL.

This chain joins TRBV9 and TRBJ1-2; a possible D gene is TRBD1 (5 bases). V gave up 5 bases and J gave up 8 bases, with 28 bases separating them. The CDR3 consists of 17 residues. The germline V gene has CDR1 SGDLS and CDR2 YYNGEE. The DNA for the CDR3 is TGTGCCAGCAGTGACCCGGTCCGGGACCGTTTGTTCGTAGGCTACACCTTC. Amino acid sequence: CASSDPVRDRLFVGYTF.

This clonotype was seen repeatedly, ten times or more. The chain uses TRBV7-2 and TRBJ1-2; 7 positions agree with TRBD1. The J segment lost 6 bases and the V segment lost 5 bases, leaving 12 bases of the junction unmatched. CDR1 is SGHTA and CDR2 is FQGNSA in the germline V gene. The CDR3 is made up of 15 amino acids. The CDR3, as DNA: TGTGCCAGCAGCCTCACGAGAGACAGGGCGGATGGCTACACCTTC. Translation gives CASSLTRDRADGYTF. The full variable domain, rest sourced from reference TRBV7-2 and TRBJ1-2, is GAGVSQSPSNKVTEKGKDVELRCDPISGHTALYWYRQSLGQGLEFLIYFQGNSAPDKSGLPSDRFSAERTGGSVSTLTIQRTQQEDSAVYLCASSLTRDRADGYTFGSGTRLTVV.

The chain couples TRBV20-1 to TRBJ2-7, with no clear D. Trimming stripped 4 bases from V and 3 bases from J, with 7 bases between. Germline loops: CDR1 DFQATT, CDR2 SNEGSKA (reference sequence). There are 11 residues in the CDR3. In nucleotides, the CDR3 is TGCAGTGCTAATGCCGGCTACGAGCAGTACTTC. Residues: CSANAGYEQYF.

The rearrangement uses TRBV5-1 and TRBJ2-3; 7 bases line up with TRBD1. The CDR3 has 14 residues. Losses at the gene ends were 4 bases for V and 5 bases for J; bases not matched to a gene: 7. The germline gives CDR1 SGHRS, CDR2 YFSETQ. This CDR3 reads CASSGGQEVDTQYF. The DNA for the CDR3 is TGCGCCAGCAGCGGAGGACAGGAAGTAGATACGCAGTATTTT. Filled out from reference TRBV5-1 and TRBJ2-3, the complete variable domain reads KAGVTQTPRYLIKTRGQQVTLSCSPISGHRSVSWYQQTPGQGLQFLFEYFSETQRNKGNFPGRFSGRQFSNSRSEMNVSTLELGDSALYLCASSGGQEVDTQYFGPGTRLTVL.

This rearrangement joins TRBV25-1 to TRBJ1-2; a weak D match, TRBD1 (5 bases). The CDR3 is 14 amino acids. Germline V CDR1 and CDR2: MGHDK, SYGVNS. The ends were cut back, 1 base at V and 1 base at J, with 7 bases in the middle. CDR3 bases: TGTGCCAGCAGTGAATCCCAGGGTAACTATGGCTACACCTTC. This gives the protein CASSESQGNYGYTF.

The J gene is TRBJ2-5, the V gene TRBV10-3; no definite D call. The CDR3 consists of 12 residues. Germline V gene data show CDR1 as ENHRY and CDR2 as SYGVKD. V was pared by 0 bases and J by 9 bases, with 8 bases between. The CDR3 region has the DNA TGTGCCATCAGTGAGTCTTTGTCAGCCCAGTACTTC. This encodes CAISESLSAQYF.

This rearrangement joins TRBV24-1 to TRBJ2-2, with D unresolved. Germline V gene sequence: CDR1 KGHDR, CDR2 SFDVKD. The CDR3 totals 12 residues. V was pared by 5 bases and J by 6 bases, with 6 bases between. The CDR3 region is CATSVGSGELFF. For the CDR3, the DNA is TGTGCCACCAGTGTGGGCTCCGGGGAGCTGTTTTTT.

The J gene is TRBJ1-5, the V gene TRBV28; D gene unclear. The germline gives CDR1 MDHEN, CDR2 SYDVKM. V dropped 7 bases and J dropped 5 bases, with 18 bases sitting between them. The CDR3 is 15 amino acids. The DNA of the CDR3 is TGTGCCAGCACCCCACTCGGGATACCTTATCAGCCCCAGCATTTT. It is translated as CASTPLGIPYQPQHF.

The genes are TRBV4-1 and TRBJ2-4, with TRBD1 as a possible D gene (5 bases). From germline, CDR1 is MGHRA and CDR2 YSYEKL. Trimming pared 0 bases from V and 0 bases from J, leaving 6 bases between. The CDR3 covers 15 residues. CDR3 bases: TGCGCCAGCAGCCAAGAGGGGCCAGCCAAAAACATTCAGTACTTC. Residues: CASSQEGPAKNIQYF.

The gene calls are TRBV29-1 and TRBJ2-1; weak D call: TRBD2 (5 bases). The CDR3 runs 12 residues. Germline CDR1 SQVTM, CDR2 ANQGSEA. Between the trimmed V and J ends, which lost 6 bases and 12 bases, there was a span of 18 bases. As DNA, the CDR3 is TGCAGCGTCCCAGGAGGCGGTCGTTGGCAGTTCTTC. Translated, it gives CSVPGGGRWQFF.

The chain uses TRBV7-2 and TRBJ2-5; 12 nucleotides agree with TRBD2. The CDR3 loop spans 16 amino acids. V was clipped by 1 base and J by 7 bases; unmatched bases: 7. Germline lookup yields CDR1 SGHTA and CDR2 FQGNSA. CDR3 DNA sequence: TGTGCCAGCAGCTTAGGACTAGCGGGGGCGGGGGTGACCCAGTACTTC. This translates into CASSLGLAGAGVTQYF.

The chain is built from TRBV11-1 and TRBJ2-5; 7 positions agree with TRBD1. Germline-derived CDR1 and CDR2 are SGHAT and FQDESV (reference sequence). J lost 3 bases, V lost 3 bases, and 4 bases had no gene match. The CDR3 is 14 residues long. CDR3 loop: CASSFTGTEETQYF. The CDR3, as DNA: TGTGCCAGCAGCTTTACCGGGACAGAAGAGACCCAGTACTTC.

The CDR3, as DNA: TGTGCCAGCTGTCGCACAGGGGCCGATACGCAGTATTTT. Its translation: CASCRTGADTQYF. This chain joins TRBV6-5 and TRBJ2-3, with 7 nucleotides matching TRBD1. The germline CDR1 and CDR2 sequences are MNHEY and SVGAGI. V lost 8 bases to trimming and J lost 6 bases; unmatched junction nucleotides: 8. The CDR3 is 13 residues long.

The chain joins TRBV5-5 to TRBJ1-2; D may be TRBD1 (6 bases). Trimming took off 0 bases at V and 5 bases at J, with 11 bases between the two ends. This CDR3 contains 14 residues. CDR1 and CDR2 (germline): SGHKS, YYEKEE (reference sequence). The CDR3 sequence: CASSLGGGEYGYTF. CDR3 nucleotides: TGTGCCAGCAGCTTGGGGGGGGGCGAGTATGGCTACACCTTC.

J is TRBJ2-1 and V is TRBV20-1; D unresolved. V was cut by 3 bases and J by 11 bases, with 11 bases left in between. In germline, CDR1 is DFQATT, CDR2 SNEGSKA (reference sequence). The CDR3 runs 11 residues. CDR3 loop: CSARDLPKQFF. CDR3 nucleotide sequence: TGCAGTGCTAGGGACCTTCCGAAGCAGTTCTTC.

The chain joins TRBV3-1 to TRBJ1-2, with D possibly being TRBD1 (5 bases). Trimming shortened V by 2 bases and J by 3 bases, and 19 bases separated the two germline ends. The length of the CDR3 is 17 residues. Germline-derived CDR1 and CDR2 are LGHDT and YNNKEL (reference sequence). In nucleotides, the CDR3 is TGTGCCAGCAGCCAAACGGCGACCGGGACTGGGGACTATGGCTACACCTTC. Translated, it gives CASSQTATGTGDYGYTF. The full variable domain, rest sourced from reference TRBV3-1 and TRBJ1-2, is DTAVSQTPKYLVTQMGNDKSIKCEQNLGHDTMYWYKQDSKKFLKIMFSYNNKELIINETVPNRFSPKSPDKAHLNLHINSLELGDSAVYFCASSQTATGTGDYGYTFGSGTRLTVV.

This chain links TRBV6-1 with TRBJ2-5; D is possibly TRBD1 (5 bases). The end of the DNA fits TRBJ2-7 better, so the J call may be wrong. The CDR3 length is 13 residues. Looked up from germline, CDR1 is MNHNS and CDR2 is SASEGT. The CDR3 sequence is CASRDQGLTEQYF. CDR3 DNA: TGTGCCAGCAGGGACCAGGGTTTGACCGAGCAGTACTTC.

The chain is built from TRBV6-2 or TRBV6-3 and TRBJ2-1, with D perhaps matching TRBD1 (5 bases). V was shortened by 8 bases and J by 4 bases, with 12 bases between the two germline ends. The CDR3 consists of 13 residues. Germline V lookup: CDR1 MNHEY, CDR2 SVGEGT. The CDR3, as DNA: TGTGCCAGCGTCGACGACAGATACAATGAGCAGTTCTTC. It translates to CASVDDRYNEQFF.

The chain's CDR3 is CASSHGSGGSADTQYF. Written as DNA, the CDR3 is TGTGCCAGCAGCCATGGTTCGGGAGGTAGTGCAGATACGCAGTATTTT. The V and J genes are TRBV3-1 and TRBJ2-3; 7 nucleotides align to TRBD2. The CDR3 is made up of 16 amino acids. The germline V gene encodes CDR1 LGHDT and CDR2 YNNKEL (reference sequence). Trimming cost V 3 bases and J 4 bases; bases outside gene matches: 10.

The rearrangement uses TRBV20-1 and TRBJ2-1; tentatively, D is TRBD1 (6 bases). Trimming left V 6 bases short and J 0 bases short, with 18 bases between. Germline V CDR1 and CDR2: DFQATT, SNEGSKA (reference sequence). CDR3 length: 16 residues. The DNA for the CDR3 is TGCAGTGCCTGGGACACGTTCACAAGCTCCTACAATGAGCAGTTCTTC. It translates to CSAWDTFTSSYNEQFF.

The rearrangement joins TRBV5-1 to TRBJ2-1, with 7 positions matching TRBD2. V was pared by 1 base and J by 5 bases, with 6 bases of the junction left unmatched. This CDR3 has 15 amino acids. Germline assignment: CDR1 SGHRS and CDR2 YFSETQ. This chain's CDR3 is CASSLSLAVHNEQFF. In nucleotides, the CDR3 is TGCGCCAGCAGCTTGTCCCTAGCGGTCCACAATGAGCAGTTCTTC. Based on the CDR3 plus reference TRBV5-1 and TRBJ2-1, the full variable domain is KAGVTQTPRYLIKTRGQQVTLSCSPISGHRSVSWYQQTPGQGLQFLFEYFSETQRNKGNFPGRFSGRQFSNSRSEMNVSTLELGDSALYLCASSLSLAVHNEQFFGPGTRLTVL.

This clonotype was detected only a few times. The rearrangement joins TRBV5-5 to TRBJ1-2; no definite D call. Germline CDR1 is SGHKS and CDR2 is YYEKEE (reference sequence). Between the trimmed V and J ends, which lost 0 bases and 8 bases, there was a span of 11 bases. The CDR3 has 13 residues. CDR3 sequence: CASSLEPQRGYTF. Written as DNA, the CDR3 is TGTGCCAGCAGCTTGGAGCCCCAGAGGGGCTACACCTTC. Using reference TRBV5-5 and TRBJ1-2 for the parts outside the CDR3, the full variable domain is DAGVTQSPTHLIKTRGQQVTLRCSPISGHKSVSWYQQVLGQGPQFIFQYYEKEERGRGNFPDRFSARQFPNYSSELNVNALLLGDSALYLCASSLEPQRGYTFGSGTRLTVV.

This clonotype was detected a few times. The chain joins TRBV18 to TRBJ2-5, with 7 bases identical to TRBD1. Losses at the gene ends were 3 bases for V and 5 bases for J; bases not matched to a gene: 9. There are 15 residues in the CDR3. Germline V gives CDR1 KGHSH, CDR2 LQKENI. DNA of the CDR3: TGTGCCAGCTCACCGGGGACAGCTGCCGGGGAGACCCAGTACTTC. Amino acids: CASSPGTAAGETQYF. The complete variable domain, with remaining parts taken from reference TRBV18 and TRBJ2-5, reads NAGVMQNPRHLVRRRGQEARLRCSPMKGHSHVYWYRQLPEEGLKFMVYLQKENIIDESGMPKERFSAEFPKEGPSILRIQQVVRGDSAAYFCASSPGTAAGETQYFGPGTRLLVL.